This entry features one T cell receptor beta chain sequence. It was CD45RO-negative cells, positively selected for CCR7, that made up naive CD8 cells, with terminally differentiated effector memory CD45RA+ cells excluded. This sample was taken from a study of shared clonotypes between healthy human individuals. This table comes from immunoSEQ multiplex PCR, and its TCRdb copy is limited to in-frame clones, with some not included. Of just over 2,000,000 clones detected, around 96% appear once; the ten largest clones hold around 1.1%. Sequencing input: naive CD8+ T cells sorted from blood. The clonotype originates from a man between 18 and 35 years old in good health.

The CDR3 loop is CASSSGTIPYGYTF. CDR3 DNA: TGTGCCAGCAGCAGCGGGACGATTCCCTATGGCTACACCTTC. This chain links TRBV13 with TRBJ1-2, with D perhaps matching TRBD1 (5 bases). This CDR3 comprises 14 residues. The germline gives CDR1 PRHDT, CDR2 FYEKMQ (reference sequence). The V end lost 5 bases, the J end lost 4 bases, and 14 bases lay between the germline ends.